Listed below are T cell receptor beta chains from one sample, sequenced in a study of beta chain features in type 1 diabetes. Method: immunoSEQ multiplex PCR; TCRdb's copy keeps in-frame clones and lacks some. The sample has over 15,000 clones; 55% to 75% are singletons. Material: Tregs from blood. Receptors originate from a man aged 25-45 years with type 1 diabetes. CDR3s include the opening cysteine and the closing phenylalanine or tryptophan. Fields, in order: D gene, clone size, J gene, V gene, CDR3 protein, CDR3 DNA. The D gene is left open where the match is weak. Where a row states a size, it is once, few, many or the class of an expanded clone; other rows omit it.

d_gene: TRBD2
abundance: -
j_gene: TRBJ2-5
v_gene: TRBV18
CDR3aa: CASSPNSGMETQYF
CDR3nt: TGTGCCAGCTCACCGAATAGCGGGATGGAGACCCAGTACTTC

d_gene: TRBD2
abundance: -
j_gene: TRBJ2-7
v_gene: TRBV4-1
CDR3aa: CASSQGEGRAYEQYF
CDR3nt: TGCGCCAGCAGCCAAGGGGAGGGGAGGGCCTACGAGCAGTACTTC

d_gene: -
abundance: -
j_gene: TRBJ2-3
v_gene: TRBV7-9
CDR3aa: CASSLVTGADTQYF
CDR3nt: TGTGCCAGCAGCTTAGTGACGGGGGCAGATACGCAGTATTTT

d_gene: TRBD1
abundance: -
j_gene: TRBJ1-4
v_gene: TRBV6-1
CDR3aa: CASSEGTGGKLFF
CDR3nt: TGTGCCAGCAGTGAAGGGACAGGGGGCAAACTGTTTTTT

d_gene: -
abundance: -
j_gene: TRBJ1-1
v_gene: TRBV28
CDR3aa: CASSLGPAYTEAFF
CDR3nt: TGTGCCAGCAGTTTGGGTCCAGCGTATACTGAAGCTTTCTTT

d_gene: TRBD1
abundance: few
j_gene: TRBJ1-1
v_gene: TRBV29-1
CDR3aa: CSVGQGVGAEAFF
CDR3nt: TGCAGCGTTGGACAGGGCGTTGGGGCTGAAGCTTTCTTT

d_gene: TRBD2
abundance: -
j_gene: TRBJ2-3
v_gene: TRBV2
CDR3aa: CASSASSGSPDTQYF
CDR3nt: TGTGCCAGCAGTGCGTCTAGCGGGAGCCCAGATACGCAGTATTTT

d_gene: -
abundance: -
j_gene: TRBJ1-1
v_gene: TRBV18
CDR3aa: CASSPRGEAFF
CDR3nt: TGTGCCAGCTCACCTCGGGGTGAAGCTTTCTTT

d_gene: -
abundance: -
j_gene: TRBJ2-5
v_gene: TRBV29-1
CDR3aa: CSVEPGLPETQYF
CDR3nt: TGCAGCGTCGAACCGGGACTCCCAGAGACCCAGTACTTC

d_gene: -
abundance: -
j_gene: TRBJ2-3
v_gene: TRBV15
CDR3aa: CATSRTADTQYF
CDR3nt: TGTGCCACCAGCAGAACAGCAGATACGCAGTATTTT

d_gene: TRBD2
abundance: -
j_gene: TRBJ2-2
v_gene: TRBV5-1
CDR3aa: CASSMRAGGNTGELFF
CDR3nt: TGCGCCAGCAGCATGAGAGCGGGGGGGAACACCGGGGAGCTGTTTTTT

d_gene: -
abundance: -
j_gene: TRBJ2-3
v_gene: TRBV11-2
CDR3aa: CASSRTGTQRAPDTQYF
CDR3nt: TGTGCCAGCAGCCGTACCGGGACTCAAAGGGCCCCAGATACGCAGTATTTT

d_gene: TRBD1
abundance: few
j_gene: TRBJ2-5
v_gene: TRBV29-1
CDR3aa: CSARTGVETQYF
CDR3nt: TGCAGCGCCCGGACAGGGGTGGAGACCCAGTACTTC

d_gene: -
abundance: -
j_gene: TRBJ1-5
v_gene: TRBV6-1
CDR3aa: CASSEAGLTGSIHQPQHF
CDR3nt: TGTGCCAGCAGTGAAGCGGGCTTGACAGGATCTATACATCAGCCCCAGCATTTT

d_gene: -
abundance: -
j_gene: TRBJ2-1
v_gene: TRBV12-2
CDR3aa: CASRHPGLAGGHEQFF
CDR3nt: TGTGCAAGTCGCCACCCTGGACTAGCTGGCGGCCATGAGCAGTTCTTC

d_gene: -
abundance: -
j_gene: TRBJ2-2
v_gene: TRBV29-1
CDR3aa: CSVEEARGAGELFF
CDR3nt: TGCAGCGTTGAAGAGGCTAGAGGTGCCGGGGAGCTGTTTTTT

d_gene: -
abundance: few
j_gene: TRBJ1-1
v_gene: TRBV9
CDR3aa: CASSPFPGVAFF
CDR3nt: TGTGCCAGCAGTCCCTTTCCAGGGGTGGCTTTCTTT

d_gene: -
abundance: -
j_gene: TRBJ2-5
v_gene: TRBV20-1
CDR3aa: CSADSQETQYF
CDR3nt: TGCAGTGCGGACTCACAAGAGACCCAGTACTTC

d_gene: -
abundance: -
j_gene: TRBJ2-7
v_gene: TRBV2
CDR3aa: CASRAIYEQYF
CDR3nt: TGTGCCAGCAGAGCAATTTACGAGCAGTACTTC